This T cell receptor (beta chain) was sequenced for a study of blood T cell repertoires in COVID-19. Study in general: Samples representing acute and convalescent COVID-19 were sourced from the United States, Italy and Spain. In each case, the material was cDNA or gDNA derived from T cells, B-cell-depleted T cells, or PBMCs.

V lost 0 bases to trimming and J lost 9 bases, with 12 bases between them. Germline V gene data show CDR1 as SGHTA and CDR2 as FQGTGA. The CDR3 length is 14 residues. The method was immunoSEQ multiplex PCR; TCRdb's version includes in-frame clones alone and lacks a portion of them. The sample lists about 50,000 clones, roughly 90% seen once, with roughly 2% in the top ten. The sample taken for sequencing was peripheral blood. The TCR comes from a human donor in a cohort sampled during active COVID-19. V and J are TRBV7-3 and TRBJ2-1, with D hard to call. This CDR3 reads CASSLTMDEAEQFF. The CDR3 nucleotides read TGTGCCAGCAGCTTAACGATGGATGAGGCTGAGCAGTTCTTC.